These T cell receptor beta chains were read from a single sample in a study of CD8+CD57+ T cells in acquired aplastic anemia. From the reads, TCRdb called clonotypes with MiXCR, one entry per CDR3 protein. The repertoire holds some 170,000 distinct CDR3 sequences, with more than 45% as singletons. Sequencing was performed on sorted CD4+, CD8+, or CD8+CD57+ T cells (not recorded which) from PBMCs. These receptors all stem from a human donor with aplastic anemia. Both conserved end residues are part of each CDR3. A D gene is named only where the DNA matches it firmly. Size tells how often a clone was seen (once, few, many) or the class of an expanded clone, and some rows leave it out.

TRBV2,NA,TRBJ2-1,NA,CASRYRSAGERFF,TGTGCCAGCAGGTACAGGTCTGCCGGTGAGCGGTTCTTC
TRBV24-1,many,TRBJ2-3,NA,CATSDPPLDTQYF,TGTGCCACCAGTGATCCTCCCTTGGATACGCAGTATTTT
TRBV20-1,NA,TRBJ1-6,NA,CSAKAGVNSPLHF,TGCAGTGCCAAGGCAGGGGTTAATTCACCCCTCCACTTT
TRBV5-1,many,TRBJ2-1,NA,CASSLVQGYEQFF,TGCGCCAGCAGCTTGGTTCAGGGTTATGAGCAGTTCTTC
TRBV7-2,NA,TRBJ2-2,TRBD2,CASSSWTSGELFF,TGTGCCAGCAGCTCGTGGACTAGCGGGGAGCTGTTTTTT
TRBV7-9,many,TRBJ1-6,NA,CASSPPDPNSPLHF,TGTGCCAGCAGCCCCCCGGATCCTAATTCACCCCTCCACTTT
TRBV20-1,NA,TRBJ2-2,TRBD2,CSAMGTSGGPNTGELFF,TGCAGTGCAATGGGGACTAGCGGGGGGCCGAACACCGGGGAGCTGTTTTTT
TRBV15,NA,TRBJ2-5,TRBD1,CATSSGQGIQETQYF,TGTGCCACCAGCAGTGGACAGGGGATCCAAGAGACCCAGTACTTC
TRBV2,NA,TRBJ2-5,TRBD1,CASRSDRGRAETQYF,TGTGCCAGCAGAAGTGACAGGGGGCGCGCAGAGACCCAGTACTTC
TRBV6-1,NA,TRBJ1-5,NA,CASSAGALGNQPQHF,TGTGCCAGCAGCGCAGGAGCCTTGGGCAATCAGCCCCAGCATTTT
TRBV15,many,TRBJ2-3,NA,CATSRDGTLTDTQYF,TGTGCCACCAGCAGAGACGGGACCCTCACAGATACGCAGTATTTT
TRBV7-2,many,TRBJ1-6,NA,CASSHGQTASPLHF,TGTGCCAGCAGCCATGGACAGACAGCTTCACCCCTCCACTTT
TRBV9,NA,TRBJ2-2,NA,CASAEANTGELFF,TGTGCCAGCGCGGAGGCGAACACCGGGGAGCTGTTTTTT
TRBV12-3/TRBV12-4,NA,TRBJ2-7,NA,CASSLREIYEQYF,TGTGCCAGCAGTTTACGAGAGATTTACGAGCAGTACTTC
TRBV29-1,NA,TRBJ1-4,NA,CSVATGMGRGSEKLFF,TGCAGCGTTGCAACAGGAATGGGGCGTGGGAGTGAAAAACTGTTTTTT
TRBV6-2/TRBV6-3,NA,TRBJ1-4,NA,CASSYSLGQGRVNEKLFF,TGTGCCAGCAGTTACTCTCTGGGCCAGGGGCGGGTTAATGAAAAACTGTTTTTT
TRBV11-1,many,TRBJ2-1,TRBD2,CASRLAGGGANEQFF,TGTGCCAGCAGGTTAGCGGGGGGCGGGGCGAATGAGCAGTTCTTC
TRBV12-3/TRBV12-4,NA,TRBJ2-1,TRBD2,CASSGWGLAGVNEQFF,TGTGCCAGCAGTGGGTGGGGACTAGCGGGGGTCAATGAGCAGTTCTTC
TRBV10-3,few,TRBJ2-1,TRBD1,CAISESWTGRVPEQFF,TGTGCCATCAGTGAGTCATGGACAGGAAGGGTCCCTGAGCAGTTCTTC
TRBV7-8,NA,TRBJ1-2,NA,CASSKGDITGGYGYTF,TGTGCCAGCAGCAAAGGCGATATTACAGGTGGCTATGGCTACACCTTC
TRBV19,NA,TRBJ1-1,NA,CASSVGTEAFF,TGTGCCAGTAGTGTCGGGACTGAAGCTTTCTTT
TRBV9,NA,TRBJ2-5,NA,CASSADPRIETQYF,TGTGCCAGCAGCGCCGACCCCCGGATAGAGACCCAGTACTTC
TRBV7-3,many,TRBJ2-1,TRBD1,CASSSLGTGGKNEQFF,TGTGCCAGCAGCAGCCTCGGGACAGGGGGCAAAAATGAGCAGTTCTTC
TRBV5-1,many,TRBJ2-1,NA,CASSLAGRGSYNEQFF,TGCGCCAGCAGCTTGGCGGGACGGGGCTCCTACAATGAGCAGTTCTTC
TRBV10-3,NA,TRBJ2-5,NA,CAISESGDATQYF,TGTGCCATCAGTGAGTCGGGGGACGCGACCCAGTACTTC
TRBV6-6,many,TRBJ1-1,NA,CASSLRGRETEAFF,TGTGCCAGCAGTTTGAGAGGGAGGGAGACTGAAGCTTTCTTT
TRBV3-1,few,TRBJ1-2,TRBD1,CASSPWGQAVNGGYGYTF,TGTGCCAGCAGCCCTTGGGGACAGGCGGTGAACGGAGGCTATGGCTACACCTTC
TRBV5-4,many,TRBJ2-5,NA,CASSSTTQPGTQYF,TGTGCCAGCAGCTCGACGACCCAGCCAGGGACCCAGTACTTC